The 22 T cell receptor beta chains below were found in one sample sequenced in a study of CD8+CD57+ T cells in acquired aplastic anemia. Both TCR beta VDJ combination and CDR3 sequence profiling were carried out. Genomic DNA was the template for this profiling. TCRdb fed the reads into MiXCR, producing one record per CDR3 protein. Seen here are around 210,000 distinct CDR3 sequences, 60% to 80% observed once, and the top ten hold about three fifths. It was patients with CD8+CD57+ cell expansion by flow cytometry who were chosen for sequencing. The source material was sorted CD4+, CD8+, or CD8+CD57+ T cells (not recorded which) from PBMCs. These receptors came from a human donor with aplastic anemia.

The chain carries TRBV7-2 and TRBJ2-1; D possibly corresponds to TRBD1 (6 bases). Germline CDR1 SGHTA, CDR2 FQGNSA. The CDR3 sequence is 16 residues long. V lost 2 bases and J 6 bases, leaving 17 bases between the germline ends. Written as DNA, the CDR3 is TGTGCCAGCAGCTTATCCGGGACACTGGGGATCAATGAGCAGTTCTTC. Its translation: CASSLSGTLGINEQFF.

The gene calls are TRBV7-9 and TRBJ1-5; D unresolved. Germline values: CDR1 SEHNR, CDR2 FQNEAQ (reference sequence). This CDR3 has 11 residues. V shed 5 bases and J shed 11 bases, with 10 bases lying between them. CDR3 sequence: CASSPSHSQHF. The CDR3 DNA sequence: TGTGCCAGCAGCCCTAGCCACTCCCAGCATTTT.

This clonotype was found once. The chain couples TRBV15 to TRBJ1-5; D unclear. This CDR3 comprises 13 residues. The germline V and J ends were trimmed by 7 bases and 6 bases, with 13 bases remaining between them. Per germline, CDR1 LNHNV and CDR2 YYDKDF (reference sequence). The DNA of the CDR3 is TGTGCCACCACTCATGGGTTCTCTCAGCCCCAGCATTTT. It translates to CATTHGFSQPQHF.

For this clonotype: Germline and junction disagree at one end, which may indicate a read error. This rearrangement joins TRBV25-1 to TRBJ2-2; D is perhaps TRBD2 (5 bases). This CDR3 is 12 amino acids long. The V gene's germline CDR1 is MGHDK and CDR2 SYGVNS. The CDR3: CASRKPAGELFF. Written as DNA, the CDR3 is TGTGCCAGCAGGAAGCCGGCTGGGGAGCTGTTTTTC.

This chain links TRBV7-8 with TRBJ2-7; D remains unclear. The CDR3 is 14 amino acids. The V gene's germline CDR1 is SGHVS and CDR2 FQNEAQ. Trimming left V 3 bases short and J 0 bases short, with 9 bases between. In nucleotides, the CDR3 is TGTGCCAGCAGCTTCCGGCGAGGCTCCTACGAGCAGTACTTC. Translation gives CASSFRRGSYEQYF.

V gene TRBV9 combines with J gene TRBJ2-1; D gene ambiguous. The CDR3 covers 15 residues. V lost 0 bases and J 0 bases, leaving 7 bases between the germline ends. Germline CDR1 is SGDLS and CDR2 is YYNGEE. The CDR3 is CASSVVGNSYNEQFF. DNA for the CDR3: TGTGCCAGCAGCGTAGTGGGCAACTCCTACAATGAGCAGTTCTTC. Variable domain in full (rest from reference TRBV9 and TRBJ2-1): DSGVTQTPKHLITATGQRVTLRCSPRSGDLSVYWYQQSLDQGLQFLIQYYNGEERAKGNILERFSAQQFPDLHSELNLSSLELGDSALYFCASSVVGNSYNEQFFGPGTRLTVL.

The sample holds many counts of this clonotype. This chain links TRBV6-1 with TRBJ2-7, with 16 bases that match TRBD2. Trimming cost V 5 bases and J 6 bases; bases outside gene matches: 4. This CDR3 is built from 15 residues. From germline, CDR1 is MNHNS and CDR2 SASEGT. For the CDR3, the DNA is TGTGCCAGCAGTTTGGGACTAGCGGGGGGGCTCGAGCAGTACTTC. It is translated as CASSLGLAGGLEQYF.

V and J are TRBV11-2 and TRBJ1-2; no clear D. Germline V gene lookup returns CDR1 SGHAT and CDR2 FQNNGV. V gave up 0 bases and J gave up 4 bases, with 9 bases separating them. This CDR3 region has 14 residues. This CDR3 is CASSLEASTYGYTF. The CDR3 region has the DNA TGTGCCAGCAGCTTAGAGGCCAGCACCTATGGCTACACCTTC.

CDR3 in amino acids: CASSLGDRTGNEETQYF. The CDR3 DNA reads as TGTGCCAGCAGCTTGGGCGATCGGACAGGGAACGAAGAGACCCAGTACTTC. The chain couples TRBV7-3 to TRBJ2-5, with 8 bases lining up with TRBD1. J lost 3 bases, V lost 3 bases, and 12 bases had no gene match. There are 17 residues in the CDR3. Germline V gene lookup returns CDR1 SGHTA and CDR2 FQGTGA.

This clonotype was recorded many times. The chain is built from TRBV5-1 and TRBJ2-3, with D maybe TRBD2 (6 bases). There are 14 residues in the CDR3. The germline CDR1 and CDR2 sequences are SGHRS and YFSETQ. Trimming removed 0 bases from V and 6 bases from J, with 11 bases in between. Here the CDR3 DNA reads TGCGCCAGCAGCTTGGCGCAGGGACTTGATACGCAGTATTTT. This codes for CASSLAQGLDTQYF.

This clonotype was seen once. The V call is TRBV24-1, the J call TRBJ2-5; TRBD2 might be the D (6 bases). Trimming removed 6 bases from V and 0 bases from J, with 22 bases in between. The CDR3 contains 18 residues. Per germline, CDR1 KGHDR and CDR2 SFDVKD. This CDR3 is CATSCEGLGSRDQETQYF. CDR3 in DNA: TGTGCCACCAGTTGTGAGGGGCTCGGGAGCCGTGACCAAGAGACCCAGTACTTC.

Concerning this clonotype itself: At one end the junction does not follow the germline gene, possibly because of a read error. The rearrangement uses TRBV5-6 and TRBJ2-3; 9 nucleotides align to TRBD1. Germline V gene data show CDR1 as SGHDT and CDR2 as YYEEEE. CDR3 length equals 15 residues. The CDR3 DNA is TGCGCCAGCAGCTTGGGGGGGACAGGGTCAGATACGCAGTATTTT. It codes for CASSLGGTGSDTQYF.

This clonotype occurred a few times. This chain links TRBV24-1 with TRBJ1-3; D is unresolved. The CDR3 covers 15 residues. Trimming shortened V by 2 bases and J by 0 bases, and 7 bases separated the two germline ends. Germline V lookup: CDR1 KGHDR, CDR2 SFDVKD. The CDR3 nucleotides read TGTGCCACCAGTGATTCGAACCTCTCTGGAAACACCATATATTTT. Translation gives CATSDSNLSGNTIYF.

This chain connects TRBV5-1 to TRBJ2-7; 7 bases map to TRBD1. CDR3 length: 16 amino acids. Per the germline V gene, CDR1 is SGHRS and CDR2 is YFSETQ. The trim removed 5 bases at V and 1 base at J, leaving 12 bases unmatched. The CDR3 sequence is CASSKVRDSDSYEQYF. The DNA of the CDR3 is TGCGCCAGCAGTAAAGTCCGGGACAGCGATTCCTACGAGCAGTACTTC. Based on the CDR3 plus reference TRBV5-1 and TRBJ2-7, the full variable domain is KAGVTQTPRYLIKTRGQQVTLSCSPISGHRSVSWYQQTPGQGLQFLFEYFSETQRNKGNFPGRFSGRQFSNSRSEMNVSTLELGDSALYLCASSKVRDSDSYEQYFGPGTRLTVT.

The CDR3 nucleotides are TGTGCCAGCAGCGTAGGGACCGGTAACTACGAGCAGTACTTC. Translated, it gives CASSVGTGNYEQYF. V is TRBV9 and J is TRBJ2-7; D is uncertain. V lost 0 bases and J lost 3, with 10 bases in between. CDR3 length: 14 residues. CDR1 SGDLS and CDR2 YYNGEE come from the germline V gene.

V is TRBV19 and J is TRBJ2-7; D is unresolved. Germline V gives CDR1 LNHDA, CDR2 SQIVND (reference sequence). This CDR3 comprises 14 residues. Trimming left V 7 bases short and J 1 base short, with 14 bases between. The CDR3 loop reads CASTLFVGSYEQYF. CDR3 DNA: TGTGCCAGTACCTTATTCGTGGGTTCCTACGAGCAGTACTTC.

The chain employs TRBV7-9 and TRBJ2-1, with 13 bases identical to TRBD2. Germline V gene lookup returns CDR1 SEHNR and CDR2 FQNEAQ (reference sequence). Germline trimming cut 3 bases from V and 7 bases from J; bases unmatched to any gene: 6. This CDR3 region has 16 residues. CDR3 sequence reads: CASSFLGGLAGNEQFF. DNA of the CDR3: TGTGCCAGCAGCTTCCTAGGGGGACTAGCGGGGAATGAGCAGTTCTTC.

CDR3 in amino acids: CASRKQGTTNEKLFF. The CDR3 nucleotides are TGTGCCAGCAGGAAACAGGGAACAACTAATGAAAAACTGTTTTTT. The chain carries TRBV2 and TRBJ1-4, with TRBD1 as a possible D gene (6 bases). From germline, CDR1 is SNHLY and CDR2 FYNNEI. CDR3 size: 15 residues. V was clipped by 6 bases and J by 0 bases, with 11 bases between them. Based on the CDR3 plus reference TRBV2 and TRBJ1-4, the full variable domain is EPEVTQTPSHQVTQMGQEVILRCVPISNHLYFYWYRQILGQKVEFLVSFYNNEISEKSEIFDDQFSVERPDGSNFTLKIRSTKLEDSAMYFCASRKQGTTNEKLFFGSGTQLSVL.

The chain employs TRBV13 and TRBJ2-5; 9 bases fit TRBD2. With V trimmed by 5 bases and J by 0 bases, 7 bases remained unmatched. The CDR3 loop spans 16 amino acids. Germline-derived CDR1 and CDR2 are PRHDT and FYEKMQ (reference sequence). This chain's CDR3 is CASSRGVAGDQETQYF. As DNA, the CDR3 is TGTGCCAGCAGCCGGGGGGTAGCGGGGGACCAAGAGACCCAGTACTTC.

The chain links TRBV20-1 to TRBJ1-3; D gene unclear. Trimming shortened V by 6 bases and J by 7 bases, and 13 bases separated the two germline ends. The CDR3 spans 12 residues. Germline V gene data show CDR1 as DFQATT and CDR2 as SNEGSKA (reference sequence). The CDR3, as DNA: TGCAGTGCCGGACTTAGTGGGAACACCATATATTTT. Amino acids: CSAGLSGNTIYF.

This clonotype showed up many times. The V call is TRBV7-3, the J call TRBJ2-3, with D uncertain. V was clipped by 0 bases and J by 6 bases, with 13 bases between them. In germline, CDR1 is SGHTA, CDR2 FQGTGA. The CDR3 loop spans 15 amino acids. The CDR3 nucleotides are TGTGCCAGCAGCTTAACTAGGCGTGAAGCGGATACGCAGTATTTT. This codes for CASSLTRREADTQYF.

About this clonotype itself: An end of the junction differs from the germline gene, which may be a read error. This chain joins TRBV6-2 or TRBV6-3 and TRBJ2-1; either TRBD1 or TRBD2 may supply D (5 bases each). CDR1 and CDR2 from the germline V gene are MNHEY and SVGEGT. CDR3 length equals 14 residues. The CDR3 protein is CASSPGGETGELFF. Written as DNA, the CDR3 is TGTGCCAGCAGTCCTGGGGGAGAAACCGGGGAGCTGTTCTTC.